Included here is one T cell receptor beta chain sequence, with context. It lacks a known antigen. Base qualities are not at hand, and no much larger clone is one base apart. Library preparation was by the immunoSEQ multiplex PCR assay. Under the source paper's analysis protocol: A statistical classification framework was built for diagnosing cytomegalovirus status from the catalog of TCR beta chain sequences. Here the immuneACCESS table is served through TCRdb, limited to in-frame sequences with V and J called. Missing clones are a known gap in these copies; in checked studies unresolved V genes cover under half, and the rest lacks a known reason. That table furnishes V, J and clone size, whereas the DNA furnished D and trimming. The sample yields under 250,000 clones; 85% to 90% were counted once. In total, the top ten clones hold 2.6% of the sample. Germline trimming: 5 bases from V, 7 bases from J; junction bases outside gene matches: 7. The CDR3 sequence holds 15 residues, the cysteine and phenylalanine included. Solely the CDR3 DNA is kept, with 45 bases framed from the first base. CDR1 and CDR2, looked up from the germline V gene, are SNHLY and FYNNEI.

This sample was taken from a study of cytomegalovirus exposure and HLA in healthy donors (dated by TCRdb to 2015 to 2018). For the study in its entirety: According to a later analysis, the roughly 120 validation repertoires were produced on the same platform as the 666 repertoires of the first cohort. The study was designed to test whether signatures of past pathogen exposure could be identified by cataloging public T cell receptors. Along with the roughly 670-subject first cohort, a separate validation cohort of some 130 different subjects was used. To predict cytomegalovirus infection status, the study brought together high-throughput TCR immunosequencing, statistical association of individual TCRs with disease status, and machine learning.

The donors were included in the validation cohort of around 120 subjects, a group kept apart from the roughly 700-subject first cohort. The full study reports these points: A later analysis found that TCRs clustered in the first cohort also tended to co-occur in the 120 validation repertoires, with 94% of cluster scores above 0. The classifier was reported to diagnose cytomegalovirus status with high specificity and sensitivity in both the original cohort and the validation cohort. Across donors, most TCR sequences were observed very rarely, whereas some public TCRs were present in many individuals. The study gave a list of about 170 TCR beta chains associated with cytomegalovirus. A later analysis had no HLA typing for the validation cohort, so co-occurrence there was scored across all 110 or so repertoires. In vitro tests confirmed that a few of the cytomegalovirus-associated TCR beta chains recognize cytomegalovirus antigens. According to the authors, the approach could potentially be generalized to other disease states and immunological phenotypes.

The chain is encoded by TRBV2 joined to TRBJ2-2, with TRBD1 identical over 10 junction bases. The sample consisted of PBMCs. The receptor was derived from a man aged 18 to 29 in good health and CMV-seronegative. At the DNA level, the sequence is TGTGCCAGCAGTTGGGACAGGGGCCAGGGCGGGGAGCTGTTTTTT. Its product reads: CASSWDRGQGGELFF. Reference TRBV2 and TRBJ2-2 genes cover what lies past the CDR3, so the full variable domain is EPEVTQTPSHQVTQMGQEVILRCVPISNHLYFYWYRQILGQKVEFLVSFYNNEISEKSEIFDDQFSVERPDGSNFTLKIRSTKLEDSAMYFCASSWDRGQGGELFFGEGSRLTVL.